Each of the 16 T cell receptor beta chains below was sequenced from the same sample in a study of vaccination effects on CD4 cells after COVID-19. The authors isolated CD4+ T cells after 10 days of culture. The infection with SARS-CoV-2 (confirmed by PCR) occurred in this person between March and December 2020. Everyone in the study got two shots of either the BNT162b2 or mRNA-1273 vaccine. Their recognized antigens are unknown. Sequenced by immunoSEQ multiplex PCR; TCRdb stores in-frame clones only, minus some. The table records around 53,000 clones, 74% of them present only once. The starting material was CD4+ T cells from PBMCs cultured without peptide, obtained after COVID-19 vaccination. The receptor set was obtained from a human donor who had a prior SARS-CoV-2 infection.

This chain's CDR3 is CASSGQGTGYEQYF. CDR3 sequence (DNA): TGTGCCAGCAGTGGACAGGGGACGGGCTACGAGCAGTACTTC. The chain employs TRBV2 and TRBJ2-7, with 8 bases aligning to TRBD1. The CDR3 totals 14 residues. With 4 bases clipped from V and 3 bases from J, the junction kept 5 bases outside the gene matches. From germline, CDR1 is SNHLY and CDR2 FYNNEI. Full variable domain (remainder filled in from reference TRBV2 and TRBJ2-7): EPEVTQTPSHQVTQMGQEVILRCVPISNHLYFYWYRQILGQKVEFLVSFYNNEISEKSEIFDDQFSVERPDGSNFTLKIRSTKLEDSAMYFCASSGQGTGYEQYFGPGTRLTVT.

The V and J genes are TRBV7-2 and TRBJ1-2; no firm D call. CDR1 is SGHTA, CDR2 FQGNSA, per germline. V lost 1 base and J lost 3, with 6 bases in between. This CDR3 contains 13 residues. The CDR3 sequence is CASSLGAYYGYTF. The CDR3 coding sequence is TGTGCCAGCAGCTTAGGGGCCTACTATGGCTACACCTTC.

CDR3 protein: CASSQSGAGTYGYTF. CDR3 DNA sequence: TGTGCCAGCAGCCAATCTGGGGCCGGGACCTATGGCTACACCTTC. This chain links TRBV4-2 with TRBJ1-2; D possibly corresponds to TRBD1 (5 bases). Trimming removed 2 bases from V and 4 bases from J, with 14 bases in between. Germline V gene lookup returns CDR1 LGHNA and CDR2 YNFKEQ. There are 15 residues in the CDR3.

The CDR3 DNA sequence: TGTGCCAGCAGTTTATTTGGGGACAACACTGAAGCTTTCTTT. Its protein is CASSLFGDNTEAFF. The chain recombines TRBV27 with TRBJ1-1, with a tentative D call TRBD1 (5 bases). Trimming removed 1 base from V and 2 bases from J, with 8 bases in between. The germline CDR1 and CDR2 sequences are MNHEY and SMNVEV (reference sequence). The CDR3 has 14 residues.

The CDR3 protein is CATSRGSYGYTF. CDR3 coding DNA: TGTGCCACCAGCAGAGGCAGTTATGGCTACACCTTC. This chain connects TRBV15 to TRBJ1-2; D is uncertain. Germline CDR1 and CDR2: LNHNV and YYDKDF (reference sequence). The CDR3 sequence is 12 residues long. The V gene lost 1 base and the J gene lost 5 bases, with 5 bases spanning the gap. The complete variable domain, with remaining parts taken from reference TRBV15 and TRBJ1-2, reads DAMVIQNPRYQVTQFGKPVTLSCSQTLNHNVMYWYQQKSSQAPKLLFHYYDKDFNNEADTPDNFQSRRPNTSFCFLDIRSPGLGDTAMYLCATSRGSYGYTFGSGTRLTVV.

The chain carries TRBV5-6 and TRBJ2-1; perhaps D is TRBD1 or TRBD2 (7 bases each). Germline CDR1 reads SGHDT; CDR2 reads YYEEEE. Trimming took off 4 bases at V and 5 bases at J, with 22 bases between the two ends. The CDR3 covers 17 residues. CDR3 amino acids: CASSKKQGGHSDNEQFF. DNA of the CDR3: TGTGCCAGCAGCAAGAAGCAGGGGGGGCATTCTGACAATGAGCAGTTCTTC. Full variable domain (remainder filled in from reference TRBV5-6 and TRBJ2-1): DAGVTQSPTHLIKTRGQQVTLRCSPKSGHDTVSWYQQALGQGPQFIFQYYEEEERQRGNFPDRFSGHQFPNYSSELNVNALLLGDSALYLCASSKKQGGHSDNEQFFGPGTRLTVL.

The chain combines TRBV30 with TRBJ1-6; 8 bases are shared with TRBD1. The CDR3 covers 14 residues. CDR1 and CDR2 from the germline V gene are GTSNPN and SVGIG (reference sequence). J gave up 10 bases and V 0 bases, and 5 bases lay outside the gene matches. The CDR3 is CAWSVQGGGSPLHF. The CDR3 nucleotides are TGTGCCTGGAGTGTACAGGGGGGAGGATCACCCCTCCACTTT.

The chain recombines TRBV5-1 with TRBJ1-4, with D possibly TRBD1 on 6 matching bases. Trimming shortened V by 4 bases and J by 6 bases, and 13 bases separated the two germline ends. This CDR3 has 14 amino acids. Germline CDR1 and CDR2: SGHRS and YFSETQ. The CDR3: CASSRRGADEKLFF. As DNA, the CDR3 is TGCGCCAGCAGCAGGCGGGGGGCTGATGAAAAACTGTTTTTT.

The chain couples TRBV27 to TRBJ1-2; D not resolved. The CDR3 covers 14 residues. CDR1 and CDR2 from the germline V gene are MNHEY and SMNVEV (reference sequence). Trimming took off 5 bases at V and 4 bases at J, with 14 bases between the two ends. The chain's CDR3 is CASSPQGLSYGYTF. CDR3 nucleotides: TGTGCCAGCAGTCCGCAAGGACTGTCCTATGGCTACACCTTC.

The chain links TRBV7-2 to TRBJ1-1; perhaps TRBD1 as D (6 bases). CDR3 size: 15 residues. CDR1 is SGHTA, CDR2 FQGNSA, per germline. V shed 2 bases and J shed 2 bases, with 12 bases lying between them. CDR3 nucleotide sequence: TGTGCCAGCAGCTTATCAGGGGTGGGAAACACTGAAGCTTTCTTT. Its translation: CASSLSGVGNTEAFF.

The chain couples TRBV5-1 to TRBJ2-5; D gene uncertain. Trimming took off 0 bases at V and 5 bases at J, with 8 bases between the two ends. The CDR3 contains 13 residues. Germline assignment: CDR1 SGHRS and CDR2 YFSETQ. In nucleotides, the CDR3 is TGCGCCAGCAGCTTGGAGGGCGCCGAGACCCAGTACTTC. Protein sequence: CASSLEGAETQYF.

V usage is TRBV3-1 (or the pseudogene TRBV3-2) and J usage is TRBJ1-1; possibly TRBD1 for D (5 bases). V was trimmed by 1 base and J by 8 bases, leaving 11 bases between them. CDR3 length equals 13 residues. The V gene's germline CDR1 is LGHDT and CDR2 YNNKEL (reference sequence). CDR3 protein: CASSQVIGVEAFF. CDR3 bases: TGTGCCAGCAGCCAAGTTATAGGGGTAGAAGCTTTCTTT.

This chain joins TRBV7-2 and TRBJ1-5; a weak D match, TRBD1 (5 bases). This CDR3 is built from 15 residues. Trimming took 2 bases from V and 6 from J, leaving 14 bases between them. The germline V gene has CDR1 SGHTA and CDR2 FQGNSA. Here the CDR3 reads CASSLSQGFSQPQHF. CDR3 DNA sequence: TGTGCCAGCAGCTTATCCCAGGGTTTTTCTCAGCCCCAGCATTTT. Combining the CDR3 with reference TRBV7-2 and TRBJ1-5 gives the whole variable domain GAGVSQSPSNKVTEKGKDVELRCDPISGHTALYWYRQSLGQGLEFLIYFQGNSAPDKSGLPSDRFSAERTGGSVSTLTIQRTQQEDSAVYLCASSLSQGFSQPQHFGDGTRLSIL.

V usage is TRBV4-2 and J usage is TRBJ2-2; D is perhaps TRBD2 (5 bases). The germline V and J ends were trimmed by 3 bases and 0 bases, with 5 bases remaining between them. The germline V gene encodes CDR1 LGHNA and CDR2 YNFKEQ. The CDR3 spans 14 residues. CDR3 sequence reads: CASSQGANTGELFF. The CDR3 bases are TGTGCCAGCAGCCAGGGAGCGAACACCGGGGAGCTGTTTTTT.

This sequence joins TRBV4-1 and TRBJ2-3; 7 positions agree with TRBD1. Germline lookup yields CDR1 MGHRA and CDR2 YSYEKL. This CDR3 has 16 amino acids. With 4 bases clipped from V and 4 bases from J, the junction kept 11 bases outside the gene matches. Written as DNA, the CDR3 is TGCGCCAGCAGCCGCCGGGACAGAGGGGATGCAGATACGCAGTATTTT. Its translation: CASSRRDRGDADTQYF.

The CDR3 reads CASSQGGGQGAYEQYF. For the CDR3, the DNA is TGCGCCAGCAGCCAAGGGGGAGGACAGGGGGCCTACGAGCAGTACTTC. The rearrangement links TRBV4-1 to TRBJ2-7; 10 bases line up with TRBD1. The CDR3 length is 16 residues. Per the germline V gene, CDR1 is MGHRA and CDR2 is YSYEKL. The trim removed 1 base at V and 2 bases at J, leaving 5 bases unmatched.